The rows below give T cell receptor beta chains drawn from one sample of a study of identical twins. Using its own MiXCR run on the 5' RACE reads, TCRdb lists one record per CDR3 protein. This table holds 690,000 or so distinct CDR3 sequences, around 6% found once. The specimen sequenced was naive T cells sorted from blood. Receptors were obtained from a man aged 18-30 years in good health. CDR3s include the opening cysteine and the closing phenylalanine or tryptophan. D genes are given only for firm matches. The size field is filled for only some rows; it gives once, few, many or a size class.

V: TRBV7-2
D: NA
length: 14
J: TRBJ2-7
size: few
DNA: TGTGCCAGCAGCCCCCGTCCTTTTTCCTACGAGCAGTACTTC
CDR3: CASSPRPFSYEQYF

V: TRBV7-9
D: NA
length: 15
J: TRBJ2-6
size: few
DNA: TGTGCCAGCAGCTTGTATACGTCTGGGGCCAACGTCCTGACTTTC
CDR3: CASSLYTSGANVLTF

V: TRBV5-1
D: NA
length: 14
J: TRBJ2-7
size: NA
DNA: TGCGCCAGCAGCTTGGTTAACAGGGAAGGGACACAGTACTTC
CDR3: CASSLVNREGTQYF

V: TRBV15
D: NA
length: 15
J: TRBJ2-2
size: NA
DNA: TGTGCCACCAGCAGAGAGACAACAGTCACCGGGGAGCTGTTTTTT
CDR3: CATSRETTVTGELFF

V: TRBV5-1
D: TRBD1
length: 12
J: TRBJ2-1
size: NA
DNA: TGCGCCAGCAGCGACCAAGGGGGCGGGCAGTTCTTC
CDR3: CASSDQGGGQFF

V: TRBV12-3/TRBV12-4
D: TRBD1
length: 14
J: TRBJ1-1
size: many
DNA: TGTGCCAGCAGTTACAGGGGGCGGAACACTGAAGCTTTCTTT
CDR3: CASSYRGRNTEAFF

V: TRBV6-5
D: TRBD1
length: 15
J: TRBJ2-1
size: many
DNA: TGTGCCAGCAGTTACTTGGGACAGGGGGTCGGTGAGCAGTTCTTC
CDR3: CASSYLGQGVGEQFF

V: TRBV25-1
D: NA
length: 11
J: TRBJ2-1
size: few
DNA: TGTGCCAGCAGTGAGGTAGTAAGATGGTTCTTC
CDR3: CASSEVVRWFF

V: TRBV20-1
D: NA
length: 13
J: TRBJ1-3
size: few
DNA: TGCAGTGCTCCCTGGTTGGATGGAAACACCATATATTTT
CDR3: CSAPWLDGNTIYF

V: TRBV24-1
D: TRBD1
length: 15
J: TRBJ2-5
size: many
DNA: TGTGCCACCAGTGATACCGGGACAGGGAAAGAGACCCAGTACTTC
CDR3: CATSDTGTGKETQYF

V: TRBV7-2
D: TRBD2
length: 20
J: TRBJ2-1
size: few
DNA: TGTGCCAGCAGCTTAGCGGGGACTAGCGGGACGCAAAGCTCCTACAATGAGCAGTTCTTC
CDR3: CASSLAGTSGTQSSYNEQFF

V: TRBV12-3/TRBV12-4
D: TRBD2
length: 14
J: TRBJ2-3
size: many
DNA: TGTGCCAGCAGTTTGGCGGGAGTCGCTGATACGCAGTATTTT
CDR3: CASSLAGVADTQYF

V: TRBV20-1
D: NA
length: 12
J: TRBJ2-1
size: few
DNA: TGCAGTGGCGCCCCGGGGATCTATGAGCAGTTCTTC
CDR3: CSGAPGIYEQFF

V: TRBV5-1
D: TRBD2
length: 16
J: TRBJ2-1
size: many
DNA: TGCGCCAGCAGCTTGGTACCTAGCGGGAGCCACAATGAGCAGTTCTTC
CDR3: CASSLVPSGSHNEQFF

V: TRBV10-2
D: NA
length: 12
J: TRBJ2-3
size: NA
DNA: TGCGCCAGCAGTGAAGGCAGAGATACGCAGTATTTT
CDR3: CASSEGRDTQYF